The clone carrying this T cell receptor beta chain was detected only a few times. What it binds is unknown. Trimming cost V 0 bases and J 4 bases, with 7 bases left between them. The CDR3 extends over 14 amino acids. Germline V lookup: CDR1 SGHAT, CDR2 FQNNGV. The entry originates in a study of beta chain features in type 1 diabetes. The study's findings and limits: Among all four CD4+ subsets, Type 1 diabetes patients had TCRB CDR3s that were moderately but significantly shorter.

cDNA synthesis used the whole RNA isolate, giving expressed TCRB sequences. Assay used: immunoSEQ multiplex PCR; TCRdb lists only in-frame clones, some missing. The sample has 150,000 to 200,000 clones, 6.5% to 10% seen once. The receptor comes from a woman between 18 and 29 years old with type 1 diabetes. Sequencing input: central memory CD4+ T cells from blood. The rearrangement uses TRBV11-2 and TRBJ2-1, with D unclear. In DNA, the CDR3 is TGTGCCAGCAGCTTAGATGACACTTACAATGAGCAGTTCTTC. It yields the protein CASSLDDTYNEQFF. The variable domain in full, with the rest retrieved from reference TRBV11-2 and TRBJ2-1, is EAGVAQSPRYKIIEKRQSVAFWCNPISGHATLYWYQQILGQGPKLLIQFQNNGVVDDSQLPKDRFSAERLKGVDSTLKIQPAKLEDSAVYLCASSLDDTYNEQFFGPGTRLTVL.